The clone carrying this T cell receptor beta chain was seen more than once but under ten times. Expressed TCRB transcripts were sequenced after all isolated RNA was converted to cDNA. Assay: immunoSEQ multiplex PCR; the TCRdb copy retains only in-frame clones and omits some. The table includes about 360,000 clones, over 9.5% detected once. The data stem from a study of beta chain features in type 1 diabetes. The germline gives CDR1 LGHNA, CDR2 YSLEER. V was shortened by 10 bases and J by 1 base, with 15 bases between the two germline ends. This CDR3 spans 14 amino acids. The source material was naive CD4+ T cells from blood. The chain couples TRBV4-3 to TRBJ2-3; D not resolved. The sequence derives from a man aged 18 to 35 in good health. The CDR3 nucleotides are TGCGCCACCTCCGAGAGTCACGGCACAGATACGCAGTATTTT. Translation: CATSESHGTDTQYF.